A selection of T cell receptor beta chains follows, all from one sample in a study of T cells in Graves' hyperthyroidism and ophthalmopathy. TCRdb ran MiXCR on the multiplex PCR reads and lists one entry per CDR3 protein. This table holds nearly 750,000 distinct CDR3 sequences, roughly a third found once. Sequencing was done on a sample of blood. All receptors derive from a woman between 40 and 50 years old with Graves' hyperthyroidism. Each CDR3 is given with its conserved first and last residue. D genes are given only for firm matches. Not all rows give a size; the values are once, few, many and, for expanded clones, a class.

cdr3_aa cdr3_nt v_call d_call j_call clone_size
CASRPYLQAGGMIRETQYF TGTGCCAGCAGACCCTACCTGCAGGCGGGGGGAATGATCCGAGAGACCCAGTACTTC TRBV6-1 TRBD2 TRBJ2-5 NA
CASSFRRAVIDGELFF TGTGCCAGCAGCTTCCGCAGGGCTGTCATCGACGGGGAGCTGTTTTTT TRBV7-9 NA TRBJ2-2 few
CASSEVEWAGNQPQHF TGTGCCAGCAGTGAAGTGGAGTGGGCGGGCAATCAGCCCCAGCATTTT TRBV2 NA TRBJ1-5 many
CASSFTLAGPTYEQYF TGTGCCAGCAGCTTTACTTTAGCGGGACCAACCTACGAGCAGTACTTC TRBV5-6 TRBD2 TRBJ2-7 few
CASSFRDRGHGYTF TGTGCCAGCAGTTTCCGGGACAGGGGCCATGGCTACACCTTC TRBV12-3/TRBV12-4 TRBD1 TRBJ1-2 NA
CASSQGRDNTGELFF TGCGCCAGCAGCCAAGGAAGGGACAACACCGGGGAGCTGTTTTTT TRBV7-8 NA TRBJ2-2 few
CSARARTGGETQYF TGCAGTGCTAGAGCCCGGACAGGAGGGGAGACCCAGTACTTC TRBV20-1 NA TRBJ2-5 many
CASSHHYQGVYGYTF TGTGCCAGCAGCCATCACTACCAAGGGGTCTATGGCTACACCTTC TRBV11-3 NA TRBJ1-2 NA
CASRVGGDPYEQYF TGCGCCAGCAGGGTTGGAGGGGACCCCTACGAGCAGTACTTC TRBV5-1 NA TRBJ2-7 NA
CSAREQGDTEAFF TGCAGTGCTAGAGAACAGGGGGACACTGAAGCTTTCTTT TRBV20-1 TRBD1 TRBJ1-1 NA
CATSRGGDSTEAFF TGTGCCACCAGCAGAGGAGGGGACAGTACTGAAGCTTTCTTT TRBV15 TRBD1 TRBJ1-1 many
CASGTGGQETQYF TGTGCCAGCGGAACAGGAGGGCAAGAGACCCAGTACTTC TRBV5-8 NA TRBJ2-5 many
CVSSLAEGWDSEAFF TGCGTCAGCAGCTTGGCCGAGGGGTGGGACAGTGAAGCTTTCTTT TRBV5-1 TRBD1 TRBJ1-1 NA
CASSLLGLYEQYF TGCGCCAGCAGCCTCTTGGGACTTTACGAGCAGTACTTC TRBV5-1 NA TRBJ2-7 few
CSVWSGAGNTIYF TGCAGCGTTTGGTCAGGGGCTGGAAACACCATATATTTT TRBV29-1 NA TRBJ1-3 many
CASSLSRAGDSPLHF TGTGCCAGCAGCTTAAGCAGGGCTGGTGATTCACCCCTCCACTTT TRBV7-9 NA TRBJ1-6 few
CAISEFPGEAGELFF TGTGCCATCAGTGAGTTCCCAGGGGAAGCCGGGGAGCTGTTTTTT TRBV10-3 NA TRBJ2-2 many
CASTDKGMNTGELFF TGTGCCAGCACCGATAAGGGGATGAACACCGGGGAGCTGTTTTTT TRBV7-2 NA TRBJ2-2 many
CASSIQGALTEAFF TGTGCCAGTAGTATACAGGGGGCGCTCACTGAAGCTTTCTTT TRBV19 TRBD1 TRBJ1-1 NA
CASSYPGGRMNTEAFF TGTGCCAGCAGTTACCCGGGGGGACGAATGAACACTGAAGCTTTCTTT TRBV12-3/TRBV12-4 NA TRBJ1-1 NA
CASSMTGGRFRGTEAFF TGTGCCAGCAGTATGACAGGGGGCCGGTTTAGAGGGACTGAAGCTTTCTTT TRBV6-1 TRBD1 TRBJ1-1 few
CASSFNQGVTEAFF TGCGCCAGCAGCTTTAATCAGGGGGTCACTGAAGCTTTCTTT TRBV5-1 TRBD1 TRBJ1-1 few
CASSLTPTWGPQHF TGTGCCAGCAGCTTAACACCGACGTGGGGGCCCCAGCATTTT TRBV7-2 NA TRBJ1-5 many
CASSLNRETQYF TGTGCCAGCAGCTTAAATAGAGAGACCCAGTACTTC TRBV7-2 NA TRBJ2-5 many
CASSLLAGGTDTQYF TGTGCCAGCAGCTTACTAGCGGGCGGCACAGATACGCAGTATTTT TRBV7-2 TRBD2 TRBJ2-3 NA